This T cell receptor beta chain was observed in a study of CXCR3-negative and CXCR3-positive naive CD8 T cells. General study findings and limits: Comparison of naive cells showed more hydrophobic TRB CDR3s in CXCR3-positive than in CXCR3-negative naive cells. The TRBV-TRBJ usage of naive CXCR3-negative and CXCR3-positive cells was similar, but that of memory cells differed. For the naive subsets, surface CD5 was similar, and TCR strength was inferred from TRB CDR3 properties. Comparably high diversity was seen in both naive subsets, and much lower diversity in memory CD8+ cells.

Definition of naive CD8+ T cells rested on a CD45RO-CCR7+CD27+CD95- profile. Carrying UMI labels, the TRB cDNA libraries were prepared through 5' RACE. TCRdb reprocessed the 5' RACE reads and reports one entry per CDR3 protein, with no DNA. The table lists around 63,000 distinct CDR3 sequences. The CDR3 sequence is 13 residues long. Germline V gene lookup returns CDR1 PRHDT and CDR2 FYEKMQ (reference sequence). Remarks on this clonotype: Its antigen is currently unknown.

The sequence was obtained from a human donor in good health. Some clones in this sample may be carry-over from other donors' samples. The chain recombines TRBV13 with TRBJ2-7; TCRdb reports TRBD2, a call that lacks DNA to check it against. Sequenced sample: naive CXCR3+ CD8+ T cells from blood. The subset is: CD45RO-CCR7+CD27+CD95- naive CD8+ T cells expressing CXCR3 (TNR3+). CDR3 sequence: CASSLLPGLEQYF.